Presented here are 22 T cell receptor beta chains from one specimen sequenced in a study of beta chain features in type 1 diabetes. Every isolated RNA sample was fully reverse transcribed, so sequencing captured expressed TCRB transcripts. Generated by immunoSEQ multiplex PCR, the TCRdb table keeps only in-frame clones and is missing some. The table includes 810,000 or so clones, roughly 17% detected once. The sequenced sample was naive CD4+ T cells from blood. The receptors derive from a woman between 18 and 29 years old in good health.

The chain is built from TRBV5-8 and TRBJ1-5; weak D call: TRBD1 (6 bases). The CDR3 spans 14 residues. Germline lookup yields CDR1 SGHTS and CDR2 YDEGEE. V gave up 3 bases and J gave up 6 bases, with 13 bases separating them. The CDR3 loop is CASSYNLGGQPQHF. For the CDR3, the DNA is TGTGCCAGCAGCTACAACCTAGGGGGTCAGCCCCAGCATTTT.

The V call is TRBV7-2, the J call TRBJ2-7; D unclear. CDR3 length equals 14 residues. Germline values: CDR1 SGHTA, CDR2 FQGNSA. Trimming shortened V by 1 base and J by 3 bases, and 10 bases separated the two germline ends. The CDR3 reads CASSLDSRGYEQYF. The CDR3 nucleotides are TGTGCCAGCAGCTTAGACTCCCGAGGCTACGAGCAGTACTTC.

To note about this clone: Germline and junction disagree at one end, which may indicate a read error. The chain joins TRBV29-1 to TRBJ2-3; 8 bases agree with TRBD2. Germline CDR1 reads SQVTM; CDR2 reads ANQGSEA. CDR3 length: 15 residues. CDR3 sequence reads: CSVEVIAGSTDTQYF. CDR3 DNA: TGCAGCGTAGAAGTTATAGCGGGAAGCACAGATACGCAGTATTTT.

The chain uses TRBV4-3 and TRBJ2-7, with no clear D. This CDR3 is built from 14 residues. Germline CDR1 is LGHNA and CDR2 is YSLEER. Between the trimmed V and J ends, which lost 0 bases and 3 bases, there was a span of 9 bases. The CDR3 sequence: CASSQEVYIYEQYF. The CDR3, as DNA: TGCGCCAGCAGCCAAGAGGTCTACATCTACGAGCAGTACTTC.

The chain combines TRBV19 with TRBJ2-3, with a possible D match to TRBD2 (6 bases). Trimming shortened V by 3 bases and J by 1 base, and 11 bases separated the two germline ends. Germline V gene sequence: CDR1 LNHDA, CDR2 SQIVND (reference sequence). The CDR3 is 15 residues long. The CDR3 region has the DNA TGTGCCAGTAGTATCTCGGGGGATGGCACAGATACGCAGTATTTT. Its protein product is CASSISGDGTDTQYF. The full variable domain, rest sourced from reference TRBV19 and TRBJ2-3, is DGGITQSPKYLFRKEGQNVTLSCEQNLNHDAMYWYRQDPGQGLRLIYYSQIVNDFQKGDIAEGYSVSREKKESFPLTVTSAQKNPTAFYLCASSISGDGTDTQYFGPGTRLTVL.

This clone was seen a few times. The same CDR3 also results from other DNA sequences found in this sample. J is TRBJ1-5 and V is TRBV7-2; D is perhaps TRBD1 (6 bases). V was pared by 4 bases and J by 2 bases, with 9 bases between. The CDR3 totals 14 residues. Germline-derived CDR1 and CDR2 are SGHTA and FQGNSA. The CDR3 is CASSSQGGNQPQHF. CDR3 DNA: TGTGCCAGCAGCTCACAGGGAGGCAATCAGCCCCAGCATTTT.

The chain couples TRBV7-2 to TRBJ2-1; weak D call: TRBD2 (6 bases). The CDR3 loop spans 15 amino acids. Between the trimmed V and J ends, which lost 4 bases and 1 base, there was a span of 11 bases. Germline CDR1 SGHTA, CDR2 FQGNSA. The CDR3 nucleotides read TGTGCCAGCAGCTCGGCGGGACCTTCCTACAATGAGCAGTTCTTC. This codes for CASSSAGPSYNEQFF.

This sequence joins TRBV29-1 and TRBJ1-1; the match to TRBD1 covers 12 bases. V lost 3 bases and J lost 5; bases outside the gene matches: 7. The CDR3 length is 15 residues. Per germline, CDR1 SQVTM and CDR2 ANQGSEA. The CDR3 loop reads CSVEGTGGRRTEAFF. The DNA for the CDR3 is TGCAGCGTTGAGGGGACAGGGGGCAGGCGAACTGAAGCTTTCTTT.

The V and J genes are TRBV10-3 and TRBJ2-1; D remains ambiguous. Trimming removed 4 bases at V and 9 bases at J, with 13 bases between. Germline V CDR1 and CDR2: ENHRY, SYGVKD. The CDR3 is 13 amino acids. The CDR3 here is CAISGKQFGEQFF. CDR3 nucleotide sequence: TGTGCCATCAGTGGAAAACAATTCGGTGAGCAGTTCTTC.

The chain uses TRBV9 and TRBJ1-6; D is ambiguous. Germline V gives CDR1 SGDLS, CDR2 YYNGEE. V gave up 2 bases and J gave up 8 bases, with 8 bases separating them. There are 13 residues in the CDR3. CDR3 protein: CASSVRGDSPLHF. The DNA of the CDR3 is TGTGCCAGCAGCGTCCGGGGTGATTCACCCCTCCACTTT.

This chain joins TRBV6-5 and TRBJ2-7, with 8 bases identical to TRBD1. CDR3 length equals 16 residues. V trimming: 0 bases; J trimming: 4 bases; junction bases outside the gene matches: 8. CDR1 is MNHEY and CDR2 is SVGAGI in the germline V gene. The CDR3: CASSYSGAGGMYEQYF. The CDR3 region has the DNA TGTGCCAGCAGTTACTCTGGCGCAGGGGGCATGTACGAGCAGTACTTC.

The genes are TRBV19 and TRBJ2-1; D might be TRBD2 (5 bases). V gave up 3 bases and J gave up 7 bases, with 19 bases separating them. This CDR3 comprises 16 residues. Germline-derived CDR1 and CDR2 are LNHDA and SQIVND (reference sequence). DNA of the CDR3: TGTGCCAGTAGTATCGTCCCTAGCAGTGGACGGAATGAGCAGTTCTTC. Its protein is CASSIVPSSGRNEQFF.

There are a few counts of this clone. The chain uses TRBV11-2 and TRBJ2-1; perhaps D is TRBD1 or TRBD2 (5 bases each). V was pared by 2 bases and J by 6 bases, with 11 bases between. The CDR3 sequence is 14 residues long. Germline lookup yields CDR1 SGHAT and CDR2 FQNNGV. This CDR3 reads CASSLIGTGNEQFF. The CDR3 nucleotides are TGTGCCAGCAGCTTAATAGGGACGGGCAATGAGCAGTTCTTC.

Regarding this clone: The identical CDR3 is also encoded by other nucleotide sequences in the sample. This chain joins TRBV2 and TRBJ2-7; 9 nucleotides agree with TRBD1. Germline trimming cut 4 bases from V and 2 bases from J; bases unmatched to any gene: 0. Germline V gives CDR1 SNHLY, CDR2 FYNNEI. The CDR3 is made up of 13 amino acids. The CDR3 is CASSGQGAYEQYF. The CDR3 DNA reads TGTGCCAGCAGTGGACAGGGGGCCTACGAGCAGTACTTC.

This chain links TRBV5-1 with TRBJ2-3; 7 bases are shared with TRBD2. The V segment lost 0 bases and the J segment 2 bases; nucleotides outside the gene matches: 3. There are 15 residues in the CDR3. Germline loops: CDR1 SGHRS, CDR2 YFSETQ. In DNA, the CDR3 is TGCGCCAGCAGCTTGGAGGGGAGGGCCACAGATACGCAGTATTTT. Translation: CASSLEGRATDTQYF.

In this sample, this clone turned up a few times. The genes are TRBV27 and TRBJ2-3; possibly TRBD2 for D (6 bases). Trimming took off 4 bases at V and 3 bases at J, with 14 bases between the two ends. Germline V lookup: CDR1 MNHEY, CDR2 SMNVEV (reference sequence). The CDR3 is 15 amino acids. The CDR3 DNA reads TGTGCCAGCAGTTCCCATTCGGCGGGGACAGATACGCAGTATTTT. Protein sequence: CASSSHSAGTDTQYF.

The chain carries TRBV18 and TRBJ2-5; TRBD2 agrees at 8 bases. Unmatched junction bases numbered 2, after V lost 0 bases and J lost 2 bases. This CDR3 has 15 amino acids. The germline CDR1 and CDR2 sequences are KGHSH and LQKENI. CDR3 nucleotide sequence: TGTGCCAGCTCACCACCGGTAGCGGGACAAGAGACCCAGTACTTC. Translating gives CASSPPVAGQETQYF.

The chain joins TRBV7-2 to TRBJ2-1; tentative D call: TRBD2 (6 bases). With 5 bases removed from V and 5 bases from J, the gap between germline ends came to 16 bases. CDR1 and CDR2 (germline): SGHTA, FQGNSA. The CDR3 is 15 residues long. The CDR3 DNA reads TGTGCCAGCAGCCCCAGGATTAGCGGAGACAATGAGCAGTTCTTC. This codes for CASSPRISGDNEQFF.

This clone was counted between two and nine times. The chain recombines TRBV10-3 with TRBJ2-3, with D perhaps TRBD1 (6 bases). The length of the CDR3 is 18 residues. Trimming stripped 0 bases from V and 2 bases from J, with 18 bases between. The V gene's germline CDR1 is ENHRY and CDR2 SYGVKD. CDR3 sequence (DNA): TGTGCCATCAGTGAGTCGGGGGCCGGCCCTGGGGCCACAGATACGCAGTATTTT. Its protein is CAISESGAGPGATDTQYF.

V is TRBV19 and J is TRBJ1-5, with a tentative D call TRBD1 (6 bases). V lost 5 bases, J lost 0 bases, and 17 bases lay in between. Germline V lookup: CDR1 LNHDA, CDR2 SQIVND (reference sequence). There are 17 residues in the CDR3. The CDR3 nucleotides are TGTGCCAGTAGTGGGGAGACAGGAACTTATAGCAATCAGCCCCAGCATTTT. Amino acids: CASSGETGTYSNQPQHF.

The CDR3 is CASSEARQRTYEQYF. The CDR3 nucleotides are TGTGCCAGCAGTGAAGCAAGACAGAGGACCTACGAGCAGTACTTC. The rearrangement joins TRBV6-1 to TRBJ2-7; a possible D gene is TRBD1 (5 bases). The length of the CDR3 is 15 residues. Trimming took 0 bases from V and 2 from J, leaving 11 bases between them. Germline values: CDR1 MNHNS, CDR2 SASEGT.

Points on this clone: This clone may be a read error of a much larger clone one base away. This same CDR3 is encoded by further DNA sequences in the sample. The rearrangement links TRBV2 to TRBJ2-1, with D unclear. Looked up from germline, CDR1 is SNHLY and CDR2 is FYNNEI. The ends were cut back, 7 bases at V and 0 bases at J, with 1 base in the middle. This CDR3 is built from 11 residues. This CDR3 reads CASTSYNEQFF. CDR3 bases: TGTGCCAGCACCTCCTACAATGAGCAGTTCTTC.